Here is one TCR beta chain with its context. The data stem from a study of STAT5B mutations in CD4+ large granular lymphocyte leukemia. Across the study: Among healthy controls, a particular HLA allele went with more CDR3 'QG' motifs.

Original handling: Productive clonotypes were detectable down to 2.59 x 10-5 frequency. Sequencing was performed with immunoSEQ multiplex PCR; in TCRdb, only in-frame clones are kept and a portion is missing. V, J and clone size derive from that table, while D and trimming were established from the DNA sequence. The table shows around 50,000 clones, with around 81% occurring only once. The CDR3 has 15 amino acids. J lost 4 bases, V lost 5 bases, and 11 bases had no gene match. Germline CDR1 is GTSNPN and CDR2 is SVGIG (reference sequence). The source is a human donor in good health. Sequencing was performed on CD4+ T cells from blood buffy coats. The chain joins TRBV30 to TRBJ1-5, with 7 bases lining up with TRBD1. CDR3 sequence (DNA): TGTGCCTGGGGATATGGGACAGTGATAAATCAGCCCCAGCATTTT. Encoded protein: CAWGYGTVINQPQHF.